The next 21 T cell receptor beta chains were all read from a single sample in a study of blood T cell repertoires in COVID-19. Some clones are missing from TCRdb's copy, which holds only in-frame ones; the method was immunoSEQ multiplex PCR. Found here are over 200,000 clones, 80% to 90% of them singletons; the top ten hold 3% to 3.5%. Sequenced material: PBMCs or T cells enriched from blood (not recorded which). These receptor sequences come from a woman between 50 and 59 years old in a cohort exposed to, infected with or recovered from COVID-19 (not recorded which).

The chain recombines TRBV27 with TRBJ1-1; D is unresolved. V gave up 3 bases and J gave up 0 bases, with 5 bases separating them. Germline V gene sequence: CDR1 MNHEY, CDR2 SMNVEV (reference sequence). CDR3 length: 13 residues. The CDR3 DNA follows: TGTGCCAGCAGTTTCCGGTTGAACACTGAAGCTTTCTTT. Amino acid sequence: CASSFRLNTEAFF.

This sequence joins TRBV14 and TRBJ2-6; D not resolved. The germline CDR1 and CDR2 sequences are SGHDN and FVKESK. The V end was cut by 5 bases, the J end by 1 base, with 3 bases between. CDR3 length equals 13 residues. The CDR3 loop is CASSSSGANVLTF. CDR3 DNA: TGTGCCAGCAGCTCGTCTGGGGCCAACGTCCTGACTTTC.

This clone has a handful of counts. J is TRBJ2-7 and V is TRBV9, with D uncertain. CDR1 SGDLS and CDR2 YYNGEE come from the germline V gene. The CDR3 covers 14 residues. With 4 bases removed from V and 5 bases from J, the gap between germline ends came to 16 bases. The CDR3 DNA is TGTGCCAGCAGCCCAATCGGGTGGTCCGACGAGCAGTACTTC. Translation gives CASSPIGWSDEQYF. Based on the CDR3 plus reference TRBV9 and TRBJ2-7, the full variable domain is DSGVTQTPKHLITATGQRVTLRCSPRSGDLSVYWYQQSLDQGLQFLIQYYNGEERAKGNILERFSAQQFPDLHSELNLSSLELGDSALYFCASSPIGWSDEQYFGPGTRLTVT.

This clone was detected only a few times. Here the CDR3 reads CASRQGAFGYTF. DNA of the CDR3: TGTGCCAGCAGACAGGGGGCGTTTGGCTACACCTTC. The J gene is TRBJ1-2, the V gene TRBV28; 9 bases agree with TRBD1. The germline V gene encodes CDR1 MDHEN and CDR2 SYDVKM. J lost 7 bases, V lost 6 bases, and 3 bases had no gene match. The CDR3 extends over 12 amino acids.

The chain links TRBV7-8 to TRBJ1-2; no clear D. V lost 6 bases and J lost 4, with 9 bases in between. CDR3 length: 12 amino acids. Germline CDR1 and CDR2: SGHVS and FQNEAQ. CDR3 region: CASRSGVYGYTF. For the CDR3, the DNA is TGTGCCAGCAGGTCCGGTGTCTATGGCTACACCTTC.

The chain employs TRBV12-3 or TRBV12-4 and TRBJ2-1, with 9 bases that match TRBD2. J gave up 10 bases and V 4 bases, and 2 bases lay outside the gene matches. The CDR3 has 12 amino acids. The CDR3 protein is CASSWRGGEQFF. DNA of the CDR3: TGTGCCAGCAGTTGGCGGGGGGGCGAGCAGTTCTTC.

The V and J genes are TRBV19 and TRBJ1-5; unclear D gene. V lost 5 bases and J lost 7, with 12 bases in between. The CDR3 contains 13 residues. The germline V gene encodes CDR1 LNHDA and CDR2 SQIVND (reference sequence). The CDR3 loop reads CASSVPGNQPQHF. CDR3 sequence (DNA): TGTGCCAGTAGTGTTCCGGGGAACCAGCCCCAGCATTTT.

The chain employs TRBV7-9 and TRBJ1-6, with TRBD1 matching 9 bases. From germline, CDR1 is SEHNR and CDR2 FQNEAQ (reference sequence). This CDR3 comprises 16 residues. V trimming: 5 bases; J trimming: 6 bases; junction bases outside the gene matches: 8. CDR3 protein: CASSPSGTGFNSPLHF. For the CDR3, the DNA is TGTGCCAGCAGCCCAAGCGGGACAGGGTTTAATTCACCCCTCCACTTT.

J is TRBJ2-2 and V is TRBV10-1, with no clear D. V was clipped by 0 bases and J by 1 base, with 3 bases between them. This CDR3 region has 14 residues. The V gene's germline CDR1 is WNHNN and CDR2 SYGVQD (reference sequence). CDR3: CASSESRNTGELFF. The CDR3 DNA is TGCGCCAGCAGTGAGTCCAGGAACACCGGGGAGCTGTTTTTT.

The J gene is TRBJ2-1, the V gene TRBV5-8, with D possibly TRBD2 on 5 matching bases. Germline values: CDR1 SGHTS, CDR2 YDEGEE. The CDR3 is 12 residues long. Trimming left V 0 bases short and J 10 bases short, with 8 bases between. CDR3 sequence: CASSLAGGEQFF. DNA of the CDR3: TGTGCCAGCAGCTTGGCAGGCGGGGAGCAGTTCTTC. Combining the CDR3 with reference TRBV5-8 and TRBJ2-1 gives the whole variable domain EAGVTQSPTHLIKTRGQQATLRCSPISGHTSVYWYQQALGLGLQFLLWYDEGEERNRGNFPPRFSGRQFPNYSSELNVNALELEDSALYLCASSLAGGEQFFGPGTRLTVL.

This chain connects TRBV19 to TRBJ1-2, with 7 nucleotides matching TRBD1. V trimming: 7 bases; J trimming: 4 bases; junction bases outside the gene matches: 9. The CDR3 covers 14 residues. CDR1 LNHDA and CDR2 SQIVND come from the germline V gene (reference sequence). CDR3 nucleotides: TGTGCCAGTACCCCAGGGGGAAAGCTCTATGGCTACACCTTC. Residues: CASTPGGKLYGYTF.

The chain combines TRBV27 with TRBJ1-2; possible D gene TRBD1, 5 bases. V shed 2 bases and J shed 4 bases, with 17 bases lying between them. The germline gives CDR1 MNHEY, CDR2 SMNVEV (reference sequence). The CDR3 totals 16 residues. DNA for the CDR3: TGTGCCAGCAGTTTAAAAACGGCCAGGGAGGGCTATGGCTACACCTTC. Translated, it gives CASSLKTAREGYGYTF.

The chain employs TRBV28 and TRBJ1-1; no firm D call. The germline V gene encodes CDR1 MDHEN and CDR2 SYDVKM. V was pared by 4 bases and J by 0 bases, with 15 bases between. This CDR3 is built from 16 residues. CDR3 DNA sequence: TGTGCCAGCAGTTACCGCCGAGGGCAGATGAACACTGAAGCTTTCTTT. Translating it yields CASSYRRGQMNTEAFF.

The gene calls are TRBV5-4 and TRBJ1-2; 8 bases agree with TRBD1. J gave up 4 bases and V 4 bases, and 3 bases lay outside the gene matches. Germline-derived CDR1 and CDR2 are SGHNT and YYREEE (reference sequence). The CDR3 is 13 amino acids. In nucleotides, the CDR3 is TGTGCCAGCAGCGCAGACAGGGGCTATGGCTACACCTTC. This translates into CASSADRGYGYTF.

The chain links TRBV4-1 to TRBJ1-2; no reliable D call. V was cut by 2 bases and J by 7 bases, with 11 bases left in between. CDR1 and CDR2 from the germline V gene are MGHRA and YSYEKL. CDR3 length equals 13 residues. CDR3 in DNA: TGCGCCAGCAGCCAACAGGAGGGATTTGGCTACACCTTC. Amino acids: CASSQQEGFGYTF.

V and J are TRBV7-2 and TRBJ1-2, with D tentatively TRBD1 (5 bases). The CDR3 runs 12 residues. Per germline, CDR1 SGHTA and CDR2 FQGNSA. Trimming removed 5 bases at V and 8 bases at J, with 12 bases between. The CDR3 loop reads CASSRDSLGYTF. Written as DNA, the CDR3 is TGTGCCAGCAGCAGGGACTCTTTGGGCTACACCTTC.

The chain has TRBV2 and TRBJ1-5; unclear D gene. Germline-derived CDR1 and CDR2 are SNHLY and FYNNEI. Between the trimmed V and J ends, which lost 6 bases and 5 bases, there was a span of 11 bases. This CDR3 is 13 amino acids long. In nucleotides, the CDR3 is TGTGCCAGCAGACCTGCGCGGGATCAGCCCCAGCATTTT. Its translation: CASRPARDQPQHF.

This chain joins TRBV2 and TRBJ1-1; no firm D call. Germline CDR1 SNHLY, CDR2 FYNNEI. CDR3 length equals 14 residues. Trimming removed 2 bases from V and 1 base from J, with 8 bases in between. Written as DNA, the CDR3 is TGTGCCAGCAGTGAACAACATTCGAACACTGAAGCTTTCTTT. This sequence encodes CASSEQHSNTEAFF.

The chain couples TRBV21-1 to TRBJ1-5. TRBV21-1 is an annotated pseudogene. This CDR3 comprises 13 residues. This chain's CDR3 is CASRRRGNQPQHF. CDR3 in DNA: TGTGCCAGCCGAAGGAGGGGCAATCAGCCCCAGCATTTT.

The rearrangement links TRBV27 to TRBJ1-1; D ambiguous. The germline gives CDR1 MNHEY, CDR2 SMNVEV (reference sequence). V shed 7 bases and J shed 5 bases, with 20 bases lying between them. The CDR3 sequence is 15 residues long. CDR3 sequence: CASTETSVRNTEAFF. Here the CDR3 DNA reads TGTGCCAGCACAGAGACTTCGGTAAGGAATACTGAAGCTTTCTTT.

V usage is TRBV5-1 and J usage is TRBJ2-1, with 9 bases lining up with TRBD2. After removal of 3 bases from V and 2 bases from J, the junction contained 3 bases not matched to a gene. This CDR3 is 15 amino acids long. Per germline, CDR1 SGHRS and CDR2 YFSETQ. The CDR3 here is CASSYSGGAYNEQFF. CDR3 sequence (DNA): TGCGCCAGCAGCTATAGCGGGGGCGCCTACAATGAGCAGTTCTTC. Complete variable domain (other parts from reference TRBV5-1 and TRBJ2-1): KAGVTQTPRYLIKTRGQQVTLSCSPISGHRSVSWYQQTPGQGLQFLFEYFSETQRNKGNFPGRFSGRQFSNSRSEMNVSTLELGDSALYLCASSYSGGAYNEQFFGPGTRLTVL.